These 7 T cell receptor beta chains came from one sample sequenced in a study of T cell repertoires in cytomegalovirus infection. MiXCR, run by TCRdb on the reads, gives a single entry per CDR3 protein. The sample carries around 800,000 distinct CDR3 sequences, approximately 32% recorded once. Antigen specificity for these receptors is unknown. Sequences were derived from cultured CD8+ T cells from PBMCs, sampled from culture after CMV antigen stimulation. These receptors came from a human donor in good health (CMV status not recorded). Some clones in this sample may be carry-over from other donors' samples.

A few counts support this clonotype. The chain is built from TRBV6-2 or TRBV6-3 and TRBJ1-1, with D maybe TRBD1 (6 bases). Between the trimmed V and J ends, which lost 5 bases and 0 bases, there was a span of 19 bases. The CDR3 has 17 amino acids. Germline V gives CDR1 MNHEY, CDR2 SVGEGT. The CDR3 DNA sequence: TGTGCCAGCAGTATAGATTCACAGGGAGGGATGAACACTGAAGCTTTCTTT. Translated: CASSIDSQGGMNTEAFF.

The V gene is TRBV20-1, the J gene TRBJ2-7, with 8 bases that match TRBD2. With V trimmed by 3 bases and J by 3 bases, 7 bases remained unmatched. The germline CDR1 and CDR2 sequences are DFQATT and SNEGSKA (reference sequence). The CDR3 length is 14 residues. CDR3 region: CSASTSGGIYEQYV. Written as DNA, the CDR3 is TGCAGTGCTAGCACTAGCGGCGGCATCTACGAGCAGTACGTC.

As to this clonotype: This clone may be a read error of a much larger clone one base away. In nucleotides, the CDR3 is TGTGCCAGCAGCTTAGCCGGTGTGGTAGTAGTAAGAGATAATGAGCAGTTCTTC. Encoded protein: CASSLAGVVVVRDNEQFF. V usage is TRBV7-8 and J usage is TRBJ2-1; D is ambiguous. Trimming cost V 0 bases and J 7 bases, with 22 bases left between them. Looked up from germline, CDR1 is SGHVS and CDR2 is FQNEAQ. The CDR3 is 18 residues long.

The chain uses TRBV2 and TRBJ1-4; TRBD1 might be the D (6 bases). Germline V gives CDR1 SNHLY, CDR2 FYNNEI. V gave up 1 base and J gave up 8 bases, with 11 bases separating them. The CDR3 has 14 residues. The CDR3 loop is CASSEVQGHEKLFF. CDR3 coding DNA: TGTGCCAGCAGTGAAGTACAGGGTCACGAAAAACTGTTTTTT.

Concerning this clonotype itself: A much larger clone differs from this one at a single base, so this may be a read error. The V call is TRBV7-2, the J call TRBJ2-2, with 9 positions matching TRBD1. The CDR3 is made up of 17 amino acids. Germline V gene sequence: CDR1 SGHTA, CDR2 FQGNSA. This CDR3 reads CAGSLPPDRGDTGELFF. Written as DNA, the CDR3 is TGTGCCGGCAGCTTACCTCCGGACAGGGGAGATACCGGGGAGCTGTTTTTT.

This clonotype has more than one count but fewer than ten. The gene calls are TRBV6-5 and TRBJ1-1; no clear D gene. Trimming left V 2 bases short and J 7 bases short, with 14 bases between. This CDR3 is 14 amino acids long. Germline values: CDR1 MNHEY, CDR2 SVGAGI. The CDR3 nucleotides are TGTGCCAGCAGTTACGTCGGCGAGGGTGATGAAGCTTTCTTT. It specifies CASSYVGEGDEAFF.

This chain connects TRBV20-1 to TRBJ1-2; no clear D gene. Looked up from germline, CDR1 is DFQATT and CDR2 is SNEGSKA (reference sequence). This CDR3 comprises 11 residues. The germline V and J ends were trimmed by 5 bases and 8 bases, with 12 bases remaining between them. DNA for the CDR3: TGCAGTGCTCTAACAAGGACGGGCTACACCTTC. Translating it yields CSALTRTGYTF.